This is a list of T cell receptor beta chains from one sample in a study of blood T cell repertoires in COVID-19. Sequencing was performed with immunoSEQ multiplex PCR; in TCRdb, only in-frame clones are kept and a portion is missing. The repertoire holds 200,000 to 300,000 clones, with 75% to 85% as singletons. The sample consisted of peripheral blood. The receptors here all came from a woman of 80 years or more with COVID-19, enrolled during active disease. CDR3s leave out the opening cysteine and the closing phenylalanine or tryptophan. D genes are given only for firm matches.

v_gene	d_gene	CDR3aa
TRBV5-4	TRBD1	ASSLMGQGKEKLF
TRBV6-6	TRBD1	ASSYLDRGSIQY
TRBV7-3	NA	ASSFRGNTEAF
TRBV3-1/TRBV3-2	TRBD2	ASSQDLLAPSYEQY
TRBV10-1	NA	ASSDQDSRLEGNQPQH
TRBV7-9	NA	ASAIAEGKRGAF
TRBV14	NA	ASSRENRAAGNTIY
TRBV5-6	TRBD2	ASSSFLAGATDTQY
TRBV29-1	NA	SVRDTWNYGYT
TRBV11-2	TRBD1	ASSPQGTGTYEQY
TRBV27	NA	ASSSRSDGYNQPQH
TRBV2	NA	ASKDGHPEAF
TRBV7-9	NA	ASSSTGPYGYT
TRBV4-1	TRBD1	ASSRGQVGNYEQY
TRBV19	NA	ASRLAHLGRTEAF
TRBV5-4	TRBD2	ASSSPLAGGSNEQF
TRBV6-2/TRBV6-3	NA	ASSYSSGSPLH
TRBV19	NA	ASSATGVGGNEQF
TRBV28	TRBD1	ASSTDRLDNQPQH
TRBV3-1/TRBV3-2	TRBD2	ASSTLAGPSYEQY
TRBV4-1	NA	ASSQATRARGNTIY
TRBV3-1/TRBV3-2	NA	ASSQDAGGIQETQY
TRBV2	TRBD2	ASSDVAGISETQY
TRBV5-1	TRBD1	ASSDDRGHGYT
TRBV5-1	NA	ASSPAGTTDTQY
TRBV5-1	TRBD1	ASSWTGGYGYT
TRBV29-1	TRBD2	SGGLATGELF
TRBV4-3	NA	ASSPEAGRLGYT
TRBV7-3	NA	ASSSYRFYGYT
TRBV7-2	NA	ASSFGGSHQPQH
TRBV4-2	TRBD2	ASSFSGGQETQY
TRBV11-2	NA	ASSLAGSGPQH
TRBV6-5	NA	ASSYSKWGDGEEQY
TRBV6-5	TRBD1	ASISDRAPYEQY
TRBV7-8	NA	ASSLRGVTEAF
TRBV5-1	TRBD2	ASSLAGTSGSYEQY
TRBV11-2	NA	ASSFFRRDGNEQF
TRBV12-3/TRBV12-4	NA	ASSLAPRAQY
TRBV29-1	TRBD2	SVGSGSYEQY